Below, 4 T cell receptor beta chains from the same sample are listed, as sequenced in a study of cytotoxic CD8 clonotypes in ibrutinib-treated CLL. TCRdb's copy holds only in-frame clones and misses some; the assay was immunoSEQ multiplex PCR. The sample contains fewer than 400,000 clones, roughly 67% of which appear only once. The sample consisted of PBMCs, taken after 36 months of ibrutinib treatment. These receptors were collected from a human donor with chronic lymphocytic leukemia.

The chain employs TRBV7-3 and TRBJ2-1, with 14 bases matching TRBD2. The CDR3 is 14 amino acids. CDR1 is SGHTA, CDR2 FQGTGA, per germline. Germline trimming cut 5 bases from V and 13 bases from J; bases unmatched to any gene: 7. DNA for the CDR3: TGTGCCAGCAGCCAGGGACTAGCGGGAGATAGACAGTTCTTC. Its translation is CASSQGLAGDRQFF.

The V gene is TRBV19, the J gene TRBJ2-2, with a tentative D call TRBD2 (6 bases). This CDR3 has 15 residues. V gave up 6 bases and J gave up 6 bases, with 17 bases separating them. CDR1 is LNHDA, CDR2 SQIVND, per germline (reference sequence). The CDR3 spells CASRGGTLVPGELFF. The CDR3 DNA sequence: TGTGCCAGTAGGGGGGGAACCCTCGTTCCCGGGGAGCTGTTTTTT.

The chain recombines TRBV5-1 with TRBJ2-7; D might be TRBD1 or TRBD2, each matching 7 bases. CDR3 size: 14 residues. Germline values: CDR1 SGHRS, CDR2 YFSETQ. V was cut by 2 bases and J by 4 bases, with 13 bases left in between. CDR3 coding DNA: TGCGCCAGCAGCTTCAGCCAGGGGGGGTACGAGCAGTACTTC. Translation: CASSFSQGGYEQYF.

J is TRBJ2-7 and V is TRBV27, with 8 bases that match TRBD1. This CDR3 spans 15 amino acids. The ends lost 6 bases at V and 6 bases at J; junction bases unmatched: 13. Germline V CDR1 and CDR2: MNHEY, SMNVEV (reference sequence). CDR3 loop: CASSPQDRGLVEQYF. As DNA, the CDR3 is TGTGCCAGCAGCCCACAAGACAGGGGATTGGTCGAGCAGTACTTC.